This T cell receptor (beta chain) was sequenced during a study of T-cell reconstitution after alpha-beta-depleted transplantation in children. Regarding the study as a whole: Several hundred graft clones that had expanded were reportedly the source of alpha-beta T cells about two months after transplant. Surviving thymic progenitors and recipient T cells were the source of high TCRbeta diversity at day 60 in some patients. T-cell numbers and diversity, one year after transplant, stemmed largely from T cells that were newly produced.

V lost 10 bases and J lost 5, with 11 bases in between. The CDR3 is 11 amino acids. CDR1 and CDR2 from the germline V gene are SNHLY and FYNNEI. Unique molecular identifiers were built into the TCRbeta library. TCRdb reanalysed the PCR reads using MiXCR and keeps one entry per CDR3 protein. There are approximately 400,000 distinct CDR3 sequences in the sample; about 17% occur only once, and under 30% lies in the top ten. Notes on this clonotype: What it binds is not known.

The chain carries TRBV2 and TRBJ2-5; no clear D. Specimen: PBMCs, mostly from graft donor cells, collected 360 days after TCRalphabeta/CD19-depleted stem cell transplant. This TCR was sampled from a boy in the first two years of life who had a stem cell transplant for Wiskott-Aldrich syndrome, so the T cells may come from the graft donor. The CDR3 here is CATSSRETQYF. DNA of the CDR3: TGTGCCACCTCCTCTAGGGAGACCCAGTACTTC.